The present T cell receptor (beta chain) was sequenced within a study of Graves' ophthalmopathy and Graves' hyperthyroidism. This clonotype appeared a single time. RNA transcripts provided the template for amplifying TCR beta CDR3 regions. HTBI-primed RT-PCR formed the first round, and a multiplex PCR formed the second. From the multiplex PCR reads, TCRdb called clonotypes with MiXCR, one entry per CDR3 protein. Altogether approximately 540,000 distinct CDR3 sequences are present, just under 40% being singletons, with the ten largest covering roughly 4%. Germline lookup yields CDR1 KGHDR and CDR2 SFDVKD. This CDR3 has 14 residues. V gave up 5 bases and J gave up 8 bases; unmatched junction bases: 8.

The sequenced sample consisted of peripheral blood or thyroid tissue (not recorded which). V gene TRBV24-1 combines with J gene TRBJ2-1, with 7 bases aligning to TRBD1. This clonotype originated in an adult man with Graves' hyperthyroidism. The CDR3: CATSVRGRYDEQFF. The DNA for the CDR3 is TGTGCCACCAGTGTGAGGGGGCGATACGATGAGCAGTTCTTC.